These 30 T cell receptor beta chains were all obtained from the same sample, sequenced in a study of T cell repertoires in cytomegalovirus infection. The antigens of these receptors remain unknown. TCRdb analysed the reads with MiXCR anew, one entry per CDR3 protein. The sample lists approximately 730,000 distinct CDR3 sequences; just under 30% were seen once. The starting material was cultured CD8+ T cells from PBMCs, obtained from culture after CMV antigen stimulation. The receptors stem from a human donor in good health (CMV status not recorded). Some clones in this sample may be carry-over from other donors' samples.

The rearrangement links TRBV6-2 or TRBV6-3 to TRBJ1-1, with D tentatively TRBD1 (5 bases). The V gene's germline CDR1 is MNHEY and CDR2 SVGEGT. V lost 0 bases and J 0 bases, leaving 14 bases between the germline ends. The CDR3 has 17 amino acids. For the CDR3, the DNA is TGTGCCAGCAGTTACTCGACCCACCGGGGGTTGAACACTGAAGCTTTCTTT. Its protein product is CASSYSTHRGLNTEAFF.

The chain recombines TRBV27 with TRBJ2-2, with D uncertain. V lost 5 bases and J 0 bases, leaving 10 bases between the germline ends. Germline CDR1 is MNHEY and CDR2 is SMNVEV (reference sequence). The CDR3 loop spans 15 amino acids. The CDR3 bases are TGTGCCAGCAGTCCCCTTTTTCCGAACACCGGGGAGCTGTTTTTT. Translated: CASSPLFPNTGELFF.

The V call is TRBV24-1, the J call TRBJ2-7, with TRBD1 matching over 10 bases. Per germline, CDR1 KGHDR and CDR2 SFDVKD. The V gene end was trimmed by 6 bases and the J gene end by 6 bases; junction bases not matched to a gene: 4. This CDR3 has 13 residues. The CDR3 DNA follows: TGTGCCACCAGTCCGGGACAGGGGCGCGAGCAGTACGTC. As protein: CATSPGQGREQYV.

The V and J genes are TRBV4-1 and TRBJ2-7, with unresolved D. V lost 0 bases to trimming and J lost 0 bases, with 9 bases between them. Germline V gene lookup returns CDR1 MGHRA and CDR2 YSYEKL. This CDR3 region has 15 residues. DNA for the CDR3: TGCGCCAGCAGCCAAGATCCCAGTCTCTCCTACGAGCAGTACTTC. It yields the protein CASSQDPSLSYEQYF.

This chain links TRBV7-8 with TRBJ2-2; 7 bases are shared with TRBD2. This CDR3 has 18 amino acids. Per germline, CDR1 SGHVS and CDR2 FQNEAQ. V lost 0 bases, J lost 3 bases, and 10 bases stayed unmatched. The CDR3 region is CASSLAGGGTWDTGELFF. In nucleotides, the CDR3 is TGTGCCAGCAGCTTAGCGGGGGGGGGTACTTGGGACACCGGGGAGCTGTTTTTT.

A few counts support this clonotype. The V gene is TRBV7-8, the J gene TRBJ2-7, with 7 positions matching TRBD2. V dropped 8 bases and J dropped 11; count of bases not matched to a gene: 12. The CDR3 contains 12 residues. Germline CDR1 SGHVS, CDR2 FQNEAQ. For the CDR3, the DNA is TGTGCCAGCCTGAGCCCCGGGAGGCGTAAGTACTTC. Translation gives CASLSPGRRKYF.

The chain combines TRBV25-1 with TRBJ1-4, with 7 positions matching TRBD1. This CDR3 spans 11 amino acids. J lost 10 bases, V lost 10 bases, and 6 bases had no gene match. Germline CDR1 is MGHDK and CDR2 is SYGVNS. The DNA for the CDR3 is TGTGCCATGCAGGGGGAAGGAAAACTGTTTTTT. It specifies CAMQGEGKLFF.

This clonotype was detected only a few times. The V call is TRBV7-8, the J call TRBJ2-7, with TRBD2 matching over 7 bases. Germline trimming cut 2 bases from V and 1 base from J; bases unmatched to any gene: 11. This CDR3 is 17 amino acids long. Germline V gives CDR1 SGHVS, CDR2 FQNEAQ. CDR3 protein: CASSLPQRGTISYEQYF. The CDR3 DNA follows: TGTGCCAGCAGCTTACCACAGCGGGGAACTATATCCTACGAGCAGTACTTC.

The V call is TRBV4-1, the J call TRBJ2-7; D is unclear. The CDR3 spans 14 residues. V was pared by 5 bases and J by 1 base, with 12 bases between. CDR1 MGHRA and CDR2 YSYEKL come from the germline V gene. CDR3 sequence: CASSFGSGSYEQYV. CDR3 sequence (DNA): TGCGCCAGCAGCTTCGGGTCTGGATCCTACGAGCAGTACGTC.

In this sample, this clonotype turned up many times. The CDR3 loop reads CSASWTGGGVAQHF. As DNA, the CDR3 is TGCAGTGCTTCCTGGACAGGAGGGGGGGTGGCCCAGCATTTT. V is TRBV20-1 and J is TRBJ1-5, with TRBD1 identical over 7 bases. Trimming cost V 5 bases and J 11 bases; bases outside gene matches: 15. The germline CDR1 and CDR2 sequences are DFQATT and SNEGSKA (reference sequence). The CDR3 is 14 amino acids.

A word on this clonotype: Just one base apart from a much larger clone, this may be a read error. This sequence joins TRBV7-8 and TRBJ2-1, with D possibly being TRBD1 or TRBD2 (5 bases each). This CDR3 contains 15 residues. Deletions cut 5 bases from V and 2 bases from J, with 13 bases between. Germline V CDR1 and CDR2: SGHVS, FQNEAQ. CDR3: CASSNHGAPYNEQFF. Written as DNA, the CDR3 is TGTGCCAGCAGCAACCACGGGGCCCCCTACAATGAGCAGTTCTTC.

V and J are TRBV27 and TRBJ2-7; D is perhaps TRBD1 (6 bases). CDR1 MNHEY and CDR2 SMNVEV come from the germline V gene (reference sequence). This CDR3 comprises 13 residues. CDR3 coding DNA: TGTGTCACCTCCAGGGGAGTAACCTACGAGCAGTACTTC. Encoded protein: CVTSRGVTYEQYF.

This clonotype was counted a few times. The chain employs TRBV10-3 and TRBJ2-3; D ambiguous. In germline, CDR1 is ENHRY, CDR2 SYGVKD. Trimming removed 8 bases from V and 2 bases from J, with 8 bases in between. The CDR3 runs to 12 residues. The CDR3 loop is CAISEATDTQYF. Here the CDR3 DNA reads TGTGCCATCTCAGAAGCCACAGATACGCAGTATTTT.

With regard to this clonotype: Germline and junction disagree at one end, which may indicate a read error. The chain uses TRBV27 and TRBJ2-1; 9 bases map to TRBD2. This CDR3 comprises 11 residues. Germline lookup yields CDR1 MNHEY and CDR2 SMNVEV (reference sequence). CDR3 protein: CASSLSGGLVF. DNA of the CDR3: TGTGCCAGCTCCCTTAGCGGGGGCCTAGTCTTC.

V usage is TRBV27 and J usage is TRBJ1-5, with D unclear. Germline V gene data show CDR1 as MNHEY and CDR2 as SMNVEV (reference sequence). CDR3 length equals 13 residues. With 10 bases removed from V and 7 bases from J, the gap between germline ends came to 17 bases. The CDR3 region is CAIGVSDGQPQHF. The DNA of the CDR3 is TGTGCCATCGGTGTTTCCGACGGGCAGCCCCAGCATTTT.

Comments on this clonotype: A read error may be the cause here, since a much bigger clone is one base away. The rearrangement uses TRBV11-2 and TRBJ2-3, with D unclear. V was trimmed by 0 bases and J by 5 bases, leaving 3 bases between them. The CDR3 extends over 12 amino acids. Germline CDR1 and CDR2: SGHAT and FQNNGV. CDR3 amino acids: CASSLDVDTQYF. The CDR3 coding sequence is TGTGCCAGCAGCTTAGATGTAGATACGCAGTATTTT.

This clonotype was recorded a few times. The CDR3 region is CASRPGTDYEQYV. CDR3 DNA: TGTGCCAGCAGACCCGGGACAGACTACGAGCAGTACGTC. V is TRBV12-3 or TRBV12-4 and J is TRBJ2-7, with 7 bases lining up with TRBD1. The V gene end was trimmed by 6 bases and the J gene end by 3 bases; junction bases not matched to a gene: 5. This CDR3 contains 13 residues.

The chain carries TRBV7-2 and TRBJ2-7; possibly TRBD1 or TRBD2 for D (5 bases each). The germline V and J ends were trimmed by 1 base and 7 bases, with 11 bases remaining between them. The CDR3 loop spans 13 amino acids. Germline assignment: CDR1 SGHTA and CDR2 FQGNSA. For the CDR3, the DNA is TGTGCCAGCAGCTTAGGAGGGGCTCAAGAGCAGTACGTC. It yields the protein CASSLGGAQEQYV.

The J gene is TRBJ2-3, the V gene TRBV27; 11 bases fit TRBD2. J gave up 5 bases and V 7 bases, and 5 bases lay outside the gene matches. The CDR3 is made up of 14 amino acids. Germline assignment: CDR1 MNHEY and CDR2 SMNVEV (reference sequence). The CDR3 spells CASTVAGGLDTQYF. CDR3 coding DNA: TGTGCCAGCACCGTAGCGGGGGGGTTAGATACGCAGTATTTT.

The J gene is TRBJ2-6, the V gene TRBV27, with D possibly being TRBD2 (6 bases). V was pared by 6 bases and J by 4 bases, with 22 bases between. The germline gives CDR1 MNHEY, CDR2 SMNVEV (reference sequence). The CDR3 sequence is 18 residues long. The CDR3 reads CASRGEARLGIGANVLTF. As DNA, the CDR3 is TGTGCCAGCAGAGGGGAGGCCCGGTTGGGGATCGGGGCCAACGTCCTGACTTTC.

In its sample, this clonotype was seen a few times. This rearrangement joins TRBV25-1 to TRBJ2-7; D ambiguous. The CDR3 length is 14 residues. Germline CDR1 MGHDK, CDR2 SYGVNS. V was pared by 3 bases and J by 2 bases, with 11 bases between. CDR3 amino acids: CASSDPESTYEQYF. Here the CDR3 DNA reads TGTGCCAGCAGTGACCCCGAGTCAACCTACGAGCAGTACTTC.

The chain recombines TRBV19 with TRBJ1-2; no firm D call. The CDR3 has 13 amino acids. The V gene's germline CDR1 is LNHDA and CDR2 SQIVND (reference sequence). The V end was cut by 10 bases, the J end by 3 bases, with 15 bases between. The CDR3 nucleotides are TGTGCCACTGCGTCCGGTCCAGACTATGGCTACACCTTC. Translation gives CATASGPDYGYTF.

V is TRBV7-9 and J is TRBJ1-4; D uncertain. Looked up from germline, CDR1 is SEHNR and CDR2 is FQNEAQ (reference sequence). Trimming took 5 bases from V and 10 from J, leaving 5 bases between them. The CDR3 sequence is 10 residues long. DNA of the CDR3: TGTGCCAGCAGCGGACCAAAACTGTTTTTT. This translates into CASSGPKLFF.

This clonotype was counted ten times or more. J is TRBJ2-7 and V is TRBV6-1, with TRBD1 as a possible D gene (6 bases). Trimming shortened V by 6 bases and J by 3 bases, and 12 bases separated the two germline ends. The germline gives CDR1 MNHNS, CDR2 SASEGT. The CDR3 is made up of 13 amino acids. The CDR3 coding sequence is TGTGCCAGCAGATTACAGGGTGACTACGAGCAGTACGTC. Encoded protein: CASRLQGDYEQYV.

The V call is TRBV6-2 or TRBV6-3, the J call TRBJ2-6; possibly TRBD1 or TRBD2 for D (6 bases each). The V end was cut by 3 bases, the J end by 0 bases, with 24 bases between. The CDR3 consists of 21 residues. Looked up from germline, CDR1 is MNHEY and CDR2 is SVGEGT. CDR3 sequence: CASSYQWGRTALGSGANVLTF. DNA for the CDR3: TGTGCCAGCAGTTATCAATGGGGGAGGACAGCACTCGGCTCTGGGGCCAACGTCCTGACTTTC.

This clonotype was seen a few times. The gene calls are TRBV5-4 and TRBJ1-2, with a possible D match to TRBD1 (5 bases). V gave up 0 bases and J gave up 4 bases, with 10 bases separating them. Germline V CDR1 and CDR2: SGHNT, YYREEE (reference sequence). This CDR3 has 14 residues. The CDR3, as DNA: TGTGCCAGCAGCTTGGCGGGGGACGTCTATGGCTACACCTTC. Translation: CASSLAGDVYGYTF.

The chain is built from TRBV6-8 and TRBJ2-7, with 9 bases identical to TRBD1. Germline CDR1 is MNHGY and CDR2 is SAAAGT. With 2 bases clipped from V and 3 bases from J, the junction kept 5 bases outside the gene matches. This CDR3 contains 15 residues. The chain's CDR3 is CASSYGTGNHYEQYF. CDR3 nucleotides: TGTGCCAGCAGTTACGGGACAGGGAACCACTACGAGCAGTACTTC.

This clonotype came up a few times. The chain couples TRBV7-2 to TRBJ2-3; unclear D gene. V was shortened by 1 base and J by 2 bases, with 13 bases between the two germline ends. The CDR3 is 16 residues long. Germline loops: CDR1 SGHTA, CDR2 FQGNSA. CDR3 sequence reads: CASSLDAGSFTDTQYF. The CDR3 DNA sequence: TGTGCCAGCAGCTTAGACGCCGGCTCTTTCACAGATACGCAGTATTTT.

This clonotype was seen a few times. The V gene is TRBV5-4, the J gene TRBJ1-2, with D hard to call. Trimming stripped 2 bases from V and 8 bases from J, with 10 bases between. Germline V gene lookup returns CDR1 SGHNT and CDR2 YYREEE (reference sequence). This CDR3 is built from 12 residues. The CDR3 coding sequence is TGTGCCAGCAGCTTACTAGGGAAAGGCTACACCTTC. Encoded protein: CASSLLGKGYTF.

This clonotype has more than one count but fewer than ten. The chain combines TRBV5-4 with TRBJ2-1; 8 positions match TRBD1. The CDR3 is 15 residues long. V lost 4 bases and J lost 5; bases outside the gene matches: 8. From germline, CDR1 is SGHNT and CDR2 YYREEE (reference sequence). The CDR3 spells CASSPGQGAHNEQFF. The CDR3 DNA is TGTGCCAGCAGCCCTGGACAGGGAGCTCACAATGAGCAGTTCTTC.